One sample yielded the 9 T cell receptor beta chains listed below, sequenced in a study of cytomegalovirus exposure and HLA in healthy donors. The PCR used 60 Vbeta and 13 Jbeta primers. TCRdb keeps only in-frame clones here, not all; method: immunoSEQ multiplex PCR. Of nearly 110,000 clones in the sample, 75% were seen once. What was sequenced was PBMCs. The receptors shown here come from a man between 40 and 49 years old in good health and CMV-seronegative.

V and J are TRBV5-1 and TRBJ2-3; possibly TRBD1 for D (6 bases). V was pared by 4 bases and J by 0 bases, with 9 bases between. Germline V CDR1 and CDR2: SGHRS, YFSETQ. The length of the CDR3 is 14 residues. Here the CDR3 DNA reads TGCGCCAGCAGCCTACAGGGCAGCACAGATACGCAGTATTTT. Protein product: CASSLQGSTDTQYF.

The chain combines TRBV2 with TRBJ1-6, with TRBD1 as a possible D gene (5 bases). Germline lookup yields CDR1 SNHLY and CDR2 FYNNEI. The V and J ends lost 6 bases and 5 bases respectively, with 11 bases between them. The CDR3 contains 14 residues. In DNA form, the CDR3 reads TGTGCCAGCAGGGCGACAGACAATAATTCACCCCTCCACTTT. It yields the protein CASRATDNNSPLHF.

This sequence joins TRBV4-1 and TRBJ2-7, with D possibly matching TRBD2 (5 bases). This CDR3 contains 18 residues. Trimming cost V 1 base and J 0 bases, with 19 bases left between them. Per germline, CDR1 MGHRA and CDR2 YSYEKL. The CDR3 DNA reads as TGCGCCAGCAGCCAAGGATACGGGGTGGATTTCGACTCCTACGAGCAGTACTTC. The encoded protein is CASSQGYGVDFDSYEQYF.

The V call is TRBV25-1, the J call TRBJ2-2; the match to TRBD2 covers 7 bases. Trimming removed 5 bases from V and 5 bases from J; junction bases left unmatched: 8. The V gene's germline CDR1 is MGHDK and CDR2 SYGVNS. The CDR3 runs 15 residues. The CDR3 DNA sequence: TGTGCCAGCAGTTTCGCCGGGACTACGACCGGGGAGCTGTTTTTT. Translating it yields CASSFAGTTTGELFF. Combining the CDR3 with reference TRBV25-1 and TRBJ2-2 gives the whole variable domain EADIYQTPRYLVIGTGKKITLECSQTMGHDKMYWYQQDPGMELHLIHYSYGVNSTEKGDLSSESTVSRIRTEHFPLTLESARPSHTSQYLCASSFAGTTTGELFFGEGSRLTVL.

This chain connects TRBV18 to TRBJ2-3; 7 bases match TRBD1. With 3 bases clipped from V and 5 bases from J, the junction kept 5 bases outside the gene matches. Germline CDR1 and CDR2: KGHSH and LQKENI. This CDR3 region has 14 residues. CDR3 nucleotide sequence: TGTGCCAGCTCACCCTTACAGGGGATAGATACGCAGTATTTT. It encodes CASSPLQGIDTQYF.

This chain links TRBV19 with TRBJ1-1; perhaps TRBD1 as D (6 bases). The CDR3 loop spans 14 amino acids. V was shortened by 5 bases and J by 4 bases, with 14 bases between the two germline ends. CDR1 and CDR2 (germline): LNHDA, SQIVND (reference sequence). This chain's CDR3 is CASSVRGGPTEAFF. The CDR3 bases are TGTGCCAGTAGTGTCCGCGGGGGGCCCACTGAAGCTTTCTTT.

The chain joins TRBV5-1 to TRBJ1-1; 10 bases align to TRBD1. Germline V gene lookup returns CDR1 SGHRS and CDR2 YFSETQ. V was pared by 0 bases and J by 7 bases, with 6 bases of the junction left unmatched. The CDR3 length is 15 residues. For the CDR3, the DNA is TGCGCCAGCAGCTTGGGGGGACAGGGGTACGTTGAAGCTTTCTTT. Protein product: CASSLGGQGYVEAFF.

V is TRBV2 and J is TRBJ1-3, with 7 nucleotides matching TRBD1. Looked up from germline, CDR1 is SNHLY and CDR2 is FYNNEI. With V trimmed by 5 bases and J by 9 bases, 13 bases remained unmatched. CDR3 size: 15 residues. DNA of the CDR3: TGTGCCAGCAGTTCTACAGGACAGGCTGTGGCCACCATATATTTT. Translated, it gives CASSSTGQAVATIYF.

The J gene is TRBJ1-5, the V gene TRBV10-3; no firm D call. Germline loops: CDR1 ENHRY, CDR2 SYGVKD. V was shortened by 3 bases and J by 2 bases, with 11 bases between the two germline ends. The CDR3 totals 15 residues. Here the CDR3 reads CAISEEGGGNQPQHF. The CDR3 DNA is TGTGCCATCAGTGAAGAGGGAGGCGGCAATCAGCCCCAGCATTTT.